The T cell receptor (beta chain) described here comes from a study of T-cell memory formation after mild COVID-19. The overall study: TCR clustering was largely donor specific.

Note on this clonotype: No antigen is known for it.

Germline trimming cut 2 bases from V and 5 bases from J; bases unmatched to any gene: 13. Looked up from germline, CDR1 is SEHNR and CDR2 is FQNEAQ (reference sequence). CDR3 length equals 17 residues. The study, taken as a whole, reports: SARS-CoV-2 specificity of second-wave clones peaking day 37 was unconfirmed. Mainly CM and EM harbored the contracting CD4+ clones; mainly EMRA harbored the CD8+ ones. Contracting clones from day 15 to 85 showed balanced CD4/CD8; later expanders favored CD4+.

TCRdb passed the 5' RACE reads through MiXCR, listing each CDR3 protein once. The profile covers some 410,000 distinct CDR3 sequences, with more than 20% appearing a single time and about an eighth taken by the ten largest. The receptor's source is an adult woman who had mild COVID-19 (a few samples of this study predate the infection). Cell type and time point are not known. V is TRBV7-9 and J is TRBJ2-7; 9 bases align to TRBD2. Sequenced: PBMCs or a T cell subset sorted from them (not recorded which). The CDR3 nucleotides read TGTGCCAGCAGCTTACTCCCGGGACTAGCAAATAACGACGAGCAGTACTTC. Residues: CASSLLPGLANNDEQYF.